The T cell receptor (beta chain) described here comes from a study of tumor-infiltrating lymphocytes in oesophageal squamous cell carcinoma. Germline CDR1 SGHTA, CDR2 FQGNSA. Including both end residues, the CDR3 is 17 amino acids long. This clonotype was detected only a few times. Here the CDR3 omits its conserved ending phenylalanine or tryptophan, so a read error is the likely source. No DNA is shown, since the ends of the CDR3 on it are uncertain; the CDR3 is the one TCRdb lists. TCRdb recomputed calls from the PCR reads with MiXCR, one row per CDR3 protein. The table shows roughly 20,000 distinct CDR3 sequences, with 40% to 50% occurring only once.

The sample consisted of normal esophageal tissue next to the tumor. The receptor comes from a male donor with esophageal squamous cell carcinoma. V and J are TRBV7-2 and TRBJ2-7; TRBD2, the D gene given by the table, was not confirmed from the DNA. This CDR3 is CASSLDPGLAYGYTFGS.